This T cell receptor beta chain was recorded in a study of cytomegalovirus exposure and HLA in healthy donors. General observations from the study: Rarity held for most TCR sequences, but there were some public TCRs that occurred in many donors.

Concerning this clone: Its antigen is currently unknown.

Deletions cut 6 bases from V and 4 bases from J, with 9 bases between. This CDR3 is built from 13 residues. CDR1 and CDR2 (germline): MNHEY, SVGAGI. Sequenced by immunoSEQ multiplex PCR; TCRdb stores in-frame clones only, minus some. Counted here are 200,000 to 250,000 clones, 80% to 90% occurring once; the ten biggest clones make up less than 3%. The study drew the donors from its approximately 110-subject validation cohort, separate from the roughly 670-subject first cohort. This TCR was sampled from a man between 18 and 35 years old in good health and CMV-seronegative. The sequencing sample was made of PBMCs. The V and J genes are TRBV6-5 and TRBJ1-4; D not certain. The CDR3 DNA is TGTGCCAGCAGCCGGGGTTTTAATGAAAAACTGTTTTTT. Translating it yields CASSRGFNEKLFF.